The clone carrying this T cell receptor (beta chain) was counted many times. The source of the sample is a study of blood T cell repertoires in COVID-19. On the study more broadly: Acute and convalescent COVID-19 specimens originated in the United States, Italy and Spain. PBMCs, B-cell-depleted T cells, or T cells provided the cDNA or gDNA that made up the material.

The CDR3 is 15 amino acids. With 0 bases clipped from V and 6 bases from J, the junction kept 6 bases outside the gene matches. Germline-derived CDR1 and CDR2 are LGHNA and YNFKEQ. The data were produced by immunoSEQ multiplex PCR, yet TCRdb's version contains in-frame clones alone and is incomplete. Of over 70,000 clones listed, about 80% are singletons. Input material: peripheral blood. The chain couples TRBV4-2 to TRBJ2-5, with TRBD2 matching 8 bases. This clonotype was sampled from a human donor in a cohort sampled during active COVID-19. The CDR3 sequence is CASSQDMTSAKTQYF. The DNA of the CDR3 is TGTGCCAGCAGCCAAGATATGACTAGCGCGAAGACCCAGTACTTC.